These 26 T cell receptor beta chains originate from one sample sequenced in a study of T cell responses to AZD1222 COVID-19 vaccine. The assay was immunoSEQ multiplex PCR, and TCRdb's table has in-frame clones only and misses some. The sample carries approximately 190,000 clones, almost 95% recorded once. Sample: peripheral blood, taken on day 0 of AZD1222 vaccination. The receptors stem from an adult in good health.

About this clone itself: The germline gene is not matched at one end of the junction; a read error may be the cause. The rearrangement uses TRBV18 and TRBJ1-1; no firm D call. This CDR3 contains 13 residues. Germline V gene data show CDR1 as KGHSH and CDR2 as LQKENI. CDR3 bases: TGTGCCAGCTCACCGCCGAAGCCCCATCTACATGCGTTT. It translates to CASSPPKPHLHAF.

The chain combines TRBV6-5 with TRBJ2-1; D is possibly TRBD1 (5 bases). V was cut by 6 bases and J by 5 bases, with 11 bases left in between. This CDR3 comprises 13 residues. Germline values: CDR1 MNHEY, CDR2 SVGAGI. The CDR3 sequence is CASSFTGHNEQFF. The CDR3 nucleotides read TGTGCCAGCAGCTTTACAGGACACAATGAGCAGTTCTTC.

The chain's CDR3 is CASSVGTGGSPLHF. In DNA, the CDR3 is TGTGCCAGTAGTGTCGGGACAGGAGGTTCACCCCTCCACTTT. The chain has TRBV19 and TRBJ1-6; 8 bases agree with TRBD1. The V segment lost 5 bases and the J segment 9 bases; nucleotides outside the gene matches: 6. This CDR3 has 14 amino acids. CDR1 and CDR2 from the germline V gene are LNHDA and SQIVND (reference sequence).

The chain uses TRBV2 and TRBJ2-1, with unresolved D. CDR3 size: 12 residues. Germline assignment: CDR1 SNHLY and CDR2 FYNNEI. Trimming cost V 4 bases and J 6 bases, with 7 bases left between them. CDR3 sequence reads: CASSGIINEQFF. The CDR3 DNA reads as TGTGCCAGCAGTGGTATTATCAATGAGCAGTTCTTC.

In DNA, the CDR3 is TGCGCCAGCAGTGAGATGCAGGGGTATGGCTACACCTTC. It encodes CASSEMQGYGYTF. V and J are TRBV10-2 and TRBJ1-2, with D possibly TRBD1 on 6 matching bases. Germline V gives CDR1 WSHSY, CDR2 SAAADI. The CDR3 spans 13 residues. The V end was cut by 2 bases, the J end by 5 bases, with 9 bases between.

V and J are TRBV6-5 and TRBJ1-4, with no clear D. Germline loops: CDR1 MNHEY, CDR2 SVGAGI. There are 12 residues in the CDR3. V was cut by 4 bases and J by 8 bases, with 8 bases left in between. The chain's CDR3 is CASSCLGEKLFF. In DNA form, the CDR3 reads TGTGCCAGCAGTTGCCTGGGAGAAAAACTGTTTTTT.

The V and J genes are TRBV7-9 and TRBJ1-1; tentatively, D is TRBD1 (6 bases). CDR1 and CDR2 (germline): SEHNR, FQNEAQ (reference sequence). The CDR3 has 14 amino acids. V lost 2 bases to trimming and J lost 2 bases, with 9 bases between them. The CDR3 nucleotides read TGTGCCAGCAGCTTACGGGGGCGTAACACTGAAGCTTTCTTT. Translated, it gives CASSLRGRNTEAFF.

V is TRBV5-4 and J is TRBJ1-6; possible D gene TRBD1, 5 bases. V lost 0 bases to trimming and J lost 5 bases, with 9 bases between them. Germline CDR1 reads SGHNT; CDR2 reads YYREEE (reference sequence). The CDR3 consists of 15 residues. The CDR3 bases are TGTGCCAGCAGCTTGGCGGGGCGGCATAATTCACCCCTCCACTTT. As protein: CASSLAGRHNSPLHF.

The chain links TRBV24-1 to TRBJ2-5; TRBD1 is a possible D gene (5 bases). Trimming took 9 bases from V and 5 from J, leaving 9 bases between them. The germline V gene encodes CDR1 KGHDR and CDR2 SFDVKD. There are 11 residues in the CDR3. In nucleotides, the CDR3 is TGTGCCACCGCAGGGTCGGAGACCCAGTACTTC. Protein product: CATAGSETQYF.

The chain links TRBV7-8 to TRBJ1-2, with TRBD1 as a possible D gene (5 bases). The CDR3 has 13 residues. Germline assignment: CDR1 SGHVS and CDR2 FQNEAQ. Trimming shortened V by 1 base and J by 8 bases, and 11 bases separated the two germline ends. The CDR3 nucleotides are TGTGCCAGCAGCTTAGGTGGGGGTCTGGGCTACACCTTC. Translating gives CASSLGGGLGYTF.

V is TRBV5-1 and J is TRBJ1-1; 7 bases align to TRBD1. The CDR3 covers 15 residues. The ends lost 0 bases at V and 0 bases at J; junction bases unmatched: 2. Germline V gives CDR1 SGHRS, CDR2 YFSETQ. CDR3 loop: CASSLATGMNTEAFF. CDR3 bases: TGCGCCAGCAGCTTGGCGACAGGGATGAACACTGAAGCTTTCTTT.

The gene calls are TRBV6-1 and TRBJ1-1; D remains ambiguous. The germline V gene has CDR1 MNHNS and CDR2 SASEGT. This CDR3 spans 13 amino acids. The V and J ends lost 2 bases and 1 base respectively, with 5 bases between them. The CDR3 protein is CASSEWENTEAFF. The CDR3 nucleotides read TGTGCCAGCAGTGAATGGGAGAACACTGAAGCTTTCTTT.

V and J are TRBV6-1 and TRBJ1-5, with D uncertain. V lost 1 base and J lost 3, with 7 bases in between. CDR3 size: 14 residues. Germline CDR1 reads MNHNS; CDR2 reads SASEGT. CDR3 amino acids: CASSEVGDNQPQHF. Here the CDR3 DNA reads TGTGCCAGCAGTGAAGTCGGTGACAATCAGCCCCAGCATTTT.

The chain has TRBV27 and TRBJ1-2; a weak D match, TRBD1 (5 bases). Trimming removed 2 bases at V and 5 bases at J, with 12 bases between. Per the germline V gene, CDR1 is MNHEY and CDR2 is SMNVEV (reference sequence). This CDR3 has 14 residues. CDR3 sequence reads: CASSLGGGRYGYTF. The CDR3 DNA reads as TGTGCCAGCAGTTTAGGTGGGGGAAGGTATGGCTACACCTTC.

The chain joins TRBV3-1 (or the pseudogene TRBV3-2) to TRBJ1-6, with TRBD1 matching 9 bases. Germline V gives CDR1 LGHDT, CDR2 YNNKEL (reference sequence). CDR3 length: 16 amino acids. J gave up 6 bases and V 1 base, and 4 bases lay outside the gene matches. The CDR3 sequence is CASSQGSTGGNSPLHF. CDR3 sequence (DNA): TGTGCCAGCAGCCAAGGGTCGACAGGGGGTAATTCACCCCTCCACTTT.

This clone was counted once. The chain combines TRBV6-2 or TRBV6-3 with TRBJ1-2; TRBD1 aligns across 7 bases. Trimming removed 3 bases from V and 3 bases from J; junction bases left unmatched: 4. Germline CDR1 reads MNHEY; CDR2 reads SVGEGT. This CDR3 region has 14 residues. The CDR3 protein is CASSYSGTDYGYTF. DNA of the CDR3: TGTGCCAGCAGTTATTCCGGGACAGACTATGGCTACACCTTC.

The gene calls are TRBV5-4 and TRBJ2-2; TRBD1 matches at 8 bases. Germline-derived CDR1 and CDR2 are SGHNT and YYREEE (reference sequence). The trim removed 2 bases at V and 2 bases at J, leaving 5 bases unmatched. The length of the CDR3 is 16 residues. DNA of the CDR3: TGTGCCAGCAGCTTCGGTCAGGGGGCAAACACCGGGGAGCTGTTTTTT. Its translation is CASSFGQGANTGELFF.

The chain employs TRBV19 and TRBJ2-1; TRBD2 aligns across 9 bases. V dropped 5 bases and J dropped 4; count of bases not matched to a gene: 9. CDR1 is LNHDA and CDR2 is SQIVND in the germline V gene (reference sequence). This CDR3 comprises 16 residues. CDR3 in DNA: TGTGCCAGTAGTTTAGCGGGGGCGATCCAATACAATGAGCAGTTCTTC. It translates to CASSLAGAIQYNEQFF.

Of note for this clone: Germline and junction disagree at one end, which may indicate a read error. The chain uses TRBV4-3 and TRBJ1-4; D call uncertain. The CDR3 totals 16 residues. Germline CDR1 reads LGHNA; CDR2 reads YSLEER. In nucleotides, the CDR3 is TGCGCCAGCAGCCAAATGATGGTGACAACAAATGAAAAACTGTTTTTT. This encodes CASSQMMVTTNEKLFF.

The chain uses TRBV10-2 and TRBJ2-1; unclear D gene. Germline-derived CDR1 and CDR2 are WSHSY and SAAADI. This CDR3 has 14 residues. V shed 5 bases and J shed 6 bases, with 14 bases lying between them. Here the CDR3 DNA reads TGCGCCAGCAGTAGATCACCCTATGGCAATGAGCAGTTCTTC. Translation gives CASSRSPYGNEQFF.

The chain joins TRBV6-1 to TRBJ2-7; 8 positions agree with TRBD1. Germline values: CDR1 MNHNS, CDR2 SASEGT. The V and J ends lost 0 bases and 2 bases, in that order; junction bases with no gene match: 3. The CDR3 consists of 15 residues. CDR3 loop: CASSEAPTGAYEQYF. The CDR3 DNA sequence: TGTGCCAGCAGTGAAGCGCCGACAGGGGCCTACGAGCAGTACTTC.

The V gene is TRBV13, the J gene TRBJ1-5, with unresolved D. The germline CDR1 and CDR2 sequences are PRHDT and FYEKMQ (reference sequence). This CDR3 has 15 residues. With 4 bases removed from V and 0 bases from J, the gap between germline ends came to 10 bases. As DNA, the CDR3 is TGTGCCAGCAGCTACGGGAGACGTAGCAATCAGCCCCAGCATTTT. This sequence encodes CASSYGRRSNQPQHF.

The chain recombines TRBV6-5 with TRBJ1-5; 7 nucleotides match TRBD1. The CDR3 contains 15 residues. The germline V gene has CDR1 MNHEY and CDR2 SVGAGI. Trimming removed 7 bases from V and 5 bases from J; junction bases left unmatched: 11. The CDR3 sequence is CASILRGGQYQPQHF. The CDR3 nucleotides read TGTGCCAGCATCCTTCGAGGGGGACAGTATCAGCCCCAGCATTTT.

The chain links TRBV6-5 to TRBJ2-1; TRBD2 aligns across 9 bases. The length of the CDR3 is 15 residues. J gave up 5 bases and V 6 bases, and 8 bases lay outside the gene matches. Germline V gene lookup returns CDR1 MNHEY and CDR2 SVGAGI. The CDR3 protein is CASSSPGLAHNEQFF. DNA of the CDR3: TGTGCCAGCAGCTCCCCGGGACTAGCTCACAATGAGCAGTTCTTC.

This clone occurred a few times. CDR3 DNA: TGTGCCAGCAGTTTAGCGGCCTCTGAAGCTTTCTTT. Its translation is CASSLAASEAFF. The chain employs TRBV12-3 or TRBV12-4 and TRBJ1-1, with no clear D. Trimming removed 0 bases at V and 6 bases at J, with 5 bases between. This CDR3 is built from 12 residues.

The V and J genes are TRBV30 and TRBJ2-6; D is perhaps TRBD2 (5 bases). The length of the CDR3 is 15 residues. Trimming removed 3 bases from V and 0 bases from J, with 9 bases in between. Germline CDR1 GTSNPN, CDR2 SVGIG (reference sequence). The DNA for the CDR3 is TGTGCCTGGAGGGCCGGGGTCTCTGGGGCCAACGTCCTGACTTTC. This codes for CAWRAGVSGANVLTF.